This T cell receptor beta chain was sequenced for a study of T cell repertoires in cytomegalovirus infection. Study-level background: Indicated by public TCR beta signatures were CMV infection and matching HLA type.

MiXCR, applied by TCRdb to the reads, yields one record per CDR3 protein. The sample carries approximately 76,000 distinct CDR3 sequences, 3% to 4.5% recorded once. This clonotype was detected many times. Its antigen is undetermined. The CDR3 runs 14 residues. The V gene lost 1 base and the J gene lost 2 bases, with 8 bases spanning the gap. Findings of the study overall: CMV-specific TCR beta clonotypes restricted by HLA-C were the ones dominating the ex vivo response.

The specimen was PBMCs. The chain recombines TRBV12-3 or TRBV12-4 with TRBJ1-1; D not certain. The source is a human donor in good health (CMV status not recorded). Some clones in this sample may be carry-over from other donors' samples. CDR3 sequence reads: CASSLGELNTEAFF. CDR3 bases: TGTGCCAGCAGTTTAGGGGAGTTAAACACTGAAGCTTTCTTT.